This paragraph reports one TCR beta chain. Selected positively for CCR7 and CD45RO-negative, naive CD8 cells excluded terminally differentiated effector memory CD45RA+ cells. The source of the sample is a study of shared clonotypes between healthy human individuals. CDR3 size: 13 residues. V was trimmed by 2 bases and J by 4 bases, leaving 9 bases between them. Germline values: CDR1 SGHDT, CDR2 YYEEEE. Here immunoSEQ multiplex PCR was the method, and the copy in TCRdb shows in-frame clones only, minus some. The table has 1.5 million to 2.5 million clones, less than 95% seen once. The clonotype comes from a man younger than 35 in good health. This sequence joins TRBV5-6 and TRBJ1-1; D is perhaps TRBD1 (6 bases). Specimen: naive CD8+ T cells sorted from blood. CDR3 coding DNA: TGTGCCAGCAGCTTAGGACAGACCACTGAAGCTTTCTTT. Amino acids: CASSLGQTTEAFF. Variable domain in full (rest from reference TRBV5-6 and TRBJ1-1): DAGVTQSPTHLIKTRGQQVTLRCSPKSGHDTVSWYQQALGQGPQFIFQYYEEEERQRGNFPDRFSGHQFPNYSSELNVNALLLGDSALYLCASSLGQTTEAFFGQGTRLTVV.